This entry lists 21 T cell receptor beta chains sequenced from one sample in a study of shared clonotypes between healthy human individuals. The protocol was immunoSEQ multiplex PCR, while the TCRdb copy is restricted to in-frame clones and leaves out a portion. The table has a few million clones, over 90% seen once; the top ten hold under 0.45%. Source material: naive CD4+ T cells from PBMCs. The subset denotes: CD45RA+ positively selected. The receptors here all came from a man in his late teens or twenties in good health. Some clones in this sample may be carry-over from other donors' samples.

V gene TRBV12-5 combines with J gene TRBJ2-1; unclear D gene. CDR3 size: 15 residues. The V and J ends lost 7 bases and 0 bases respectively, with 13 bases between them. CDR1 is LGHNT, CDR2 FRNRAP, per germline. CDR3 loop: CASALRLSSYNEQFF. The CDR3 nucleotides read TGTGCTAGTGCACTGAGGTTAAGCTCCTACAATGAGCAGTTCTTC. Full variable domain (remainder filled in from reference TRBV12-5 and TRBJ2-1): DARVTQTPRHKVTEMGQEVTMRCQPILGHNTVFWYRQTMMQGLELLAYFRNRAPLDDSGMPKDRFSAEMPDATLATLKIQPSEPRDSAVYFCASALRLSSYNEQFFGPGTRLTVL.

The rearrangement joins TRBV27 to TRBJ2-7; D is perhaps TRBD1 or TRBD2 (6 bases each). The CDR3 loop spans 16 amino acids. The V and J ends lost 0 bases and 3 bases respectively, with 15 bases between them. Germline values: CDR1 MNHEY, CDR2 SMNVEV (reference sequence). The CDR3 DNA sequence: TGTGCCAGCAGTTTATCGGGTCGGGGGCAGGGCTACGAGCAGTACTTC. Translation: CASSLSGRGQGYEQYF.

This clone was detected once. The CDR3 spells CASSQARGSSYGYTF. DNA of the CDR3: TGTGCCAGCAGCCAAGCTCGGGGCTCTAGCTATGGCTACACCTTC. The genes are TRBV14 and TRBJ1-2, with D possibly being TRBD1 (5 bases). The CDR3 extends over 15 amino acids. CDR1 SGHDN and CDR2 FVKESK come from the germline V gene. The V end lost 1 base, the J end lost 4 bases, and 13 bases lay between the germline ends. Full variable domain (remainder filled in from reference TRBV14 and TRBJ1-2): EAGVTQFPSHSVIEKGQTVTLRCDPISGHDNLYWYRRVMGKEIKFLLHFVKESKQDESGMPNNRFLAERTGGTYSTLKVQPAELEDSGVYFCASSQARGSSYGYTFGSGTRLTVV.

This chain connects TRBV9 to TRBJ2-2; 9 nucleotides align to TRBD2. The CDR3 extends over 16 amino acids. CDR1 is SGDLS, CDR2 YYNGEE, per germline. Trimming cost V 0 bases and J 2 bases; bases outside gene matches: 2. The DNA for the CDR3 is TGTGCCAGCAGCGTAGGCGGGAGGGCCAACACCGGGGAGCTGTTTTTT. Protein product: CASSVGGRANTGELFF. Filled out from reference TRBV9 and TRBJ2-2, the complete variable domain reads DSGVTQTPKHLITATGQRVTLRCSPRSGDLSVYWYQQSLDQGLQFLIQYYNGEERAKGNILERFSAQQFPDLHSELNLSSLELGDSALYFCASSVGGRANTGELFFGEGSRLTVL.

CDR3 region: CASTPQGLTNTGELFF. CDR3 nucleotides: TGTGCCAGCACACCACAGGGGCTAACGAACACCGGGGAGCTGTTTTTT. The chain employs TRBV7-9 and TRBJ2-2, with 7 bases identical to TRBD1. V lost 7 bases to trimming and J lost 0 bases; unmatched junction nucleotides: 8. The CDR3 extends over 16 amino acids. Germline V gene sequence: CDR1 SEHNR, CDR2 FQNEAQ (reference sequence).

The V gene is TRBV11-2, the J gene TRBJ1-2; 7 bases are shared with TRBD1. CDR3 length: 15 residues. The V segment lost 6 bases and the J segment 4 bases; nucleotides outside the gene matches: 11. Germline assignment: CDR1 SGHAT and CDR2 FQNNGV. CDR3 sequence (DNA): TGTGCCAGCAGAGGCAGGGGGTCCCTGTTCTATGGCTACACCTTC. Its translation is CASRGRGSLFYGYTF.

The V gene is TRBV4-2, the J gene TRBJ2-3; 9 bases map to TRBD2. This CDR3 is 18 amino acids long. V shed 1 base, J shed 4 bases, and the junction held 12 bases outside the gene matches. The germline CDR1 and CDR2 sequences are LGHNA and YNFKEQ. CDR3 bases: TGTGCCAGCAGCCAAGCCCCGAGGGTAGCGGGAGCTGCAGATACGCAGTATTTT. Translating it yields CASSQAPRVAGAADTQYF.

The J gene is TRBJ1-1, the V gene TRBV28, with TRBD1 matching over 7 bases. V lost 5 bases, J lost 4 bases, and 7 bases stayed unmatched. CDR3 length equals 14 residues. Germline values: CDR1 MDHEN, CDR2 SYDVKM. The CDR3: CASSRAGGGTEAFF. The CDR3 DNA reads TGTGCCAGCAGTCGGGCAGGGGGAGGCACTGAAGCTTTCTTT.

This chain joins TRBV2 and TRBJ2-7; 9 nucleotides match TRBD2. This CDR3 contains 13 residues. Losses at the gene ends were 6 bases for V and 9 bases for J; bases not matched to a gene: 9. CDR1 SNHLY and CDR2 FYNNEI come from the germline V gene. The CDR3 DNA reads TGTGCCAGCAGGCTCTGGACTAGCGACCGGCAGTACTTC. Encoded protein: CASRLWTSDRQYF.

The J gene is TRBJ2-1, the V gene TRBV9, with D possibly being TRBD2 (5 bases). CDR3 size: 14 residues. Germline values: CDR1 SGDLS, CDR2 YYNGEE. The V end lost 1 base, the J end lost 7 bases, and 12 bases lay between the germline ends. CDR3 residues: CASSVRPSRNEQFF. The CDR3 region has the DNA TGTGCCAGCAGCGTAAGACCTAGCCGGAATGAGCAGTTCTTC.

The chain recombines TRBV4-1 with TRBJ1-5, with D perhaps matching TRBD1 (6 bases). V was cut by 0 bases and J by 6 bases, with 9 bases left in between. The CDR3 is made up of 14 amino acids. The germline V gene encodes CDR1 MGHRA and CDR2 YSYEKL. Written as DNA, the CDR3 is TGCGCCAGCAGCCAAGAAGGGGGGACTCAGCCCCAGCATTTT. Encoded protein: CASSQEGGTQPQHF.

This chain connects TRBV28 to TRBJ1-5, with a weak D call TRBD1 (6 bases). CDR3 length equals 14 residues. The ends were cut back, 7 bases at V and 5 bases at J, with 15 bases in the middle. Germline CDR1 and CDR2: MDHEN and SYDVKM. This chain's CDR3 is CASNTRDTYQPQHF. CDR3 nucleotide sequence: TGTGCCAGCAACACCCGGGACACCTATCAGCCCCAGCATTTT.

The CDR3: CASSPGQQNTEAFF. In DNA, the CDR3 is TGCGCCAGCAGCCCGGGACAGCAGAACACTGAAGCTTTCTTT. The rearrangement uses TRBV5-1 and TRBJ1-1; 7 bases align to TRBD1. CDR1 and CDR2 (germline): SGHRS, YFSETQ. CDR3 length equals 14 residues. V lost 4 bases to trimming and J lost 1 base; unmatched junction nucleotides: 4.

The chain couples TRBV27 to TRBJ2-3, with D possibly TRBD2 on 5 matching bases. V lost 1 base to trimming and J lost 0 bases, with 14 bases between them. The CDR3 length is 17 residues. The germline V gene has CDR1 MNHEY and CDR2 SMNVEV (reference sequence). CDR3 sequence: CASSLYRTATSTDTQYF. The CDR3 DNA sequence: TGTGCCAGCAGTTTATACCGGACTGCTACTAGCACAGATACGCAGTATTTT.

The chain has TRBV4-1 and TRBJ2-5; 10 bases agree with TRBD1. The CDR3 runs to 15 residues. Germline values: CDR1 MGHRA, CDR2 YSYEKL. The ends lost 4 bases at V and 5 bases at J; junction bases unmatched: 7. CDR3 sequence: CASSRPGQGWETQYF. The CDR3 bases are TGCGCCAGCAGCCGACCGGGACAGGGGTGGGAGACCCAGTACTTC.

This sequence joins TRBV6-1 and TRBJ2-1, with D perhaps TRBD2 (5 bases). Germline CDR1 is MNHNS and CDR2 is SASEGT. This CDR3 region has 12 residues. Trimming stripped 2 bases from V and 6 bases from J, with 5 bases between. The CDR3: CASSERGNEQFF. The CDR3 DNA reads as TGTGCCAGCAGTGAACGGGGCAATGAGCAGTTCTTC.

The chain has TRBV29-1 and TRBJ2-7; D may be TRBD1 (6 bases). V was pared by 7 bases and J by 4 bases, with 20 bases between. The CDR3 loop spans 14 amino acids. From germline, CDR1 is SQVTM and CDR2 ANQGSEA. This chain's CDR3 is CSGAWGTGKYEQYF. CDR3 sequence (DNA): TGCAGCGGAGCCTGGGGAACAGGGAAATACGAGCAGTACTTC.

The CDR3 protein is CASSQGQGHQKPQHF. CDR3 DNA: TGTGCCAGTAGTCAGGGACAGGGACATCAGAAGCCCCAGCATTTT. The chain recombines TRBV19 with TRBJ1-5, with 9 bases lining up with TRBD1. V shed 5 bases, J shed 8 bases, and the junction held 10 bases outside the gene matches. Looked up from germline, CDR1 is LNHDA and CDR2 is SQIVND (reference sequence). The CDR3 has 15 amino acids.

This chain uses TRBV15 with TRBJ2-7; D is possibly TRBD1 (5 bases). Germline V lookup: CDR1 LNHNV, CDR2 YYDKDF (reference sequence). CDR3 length: 15 residues. Trimming pared 5 bases from V and 6 bases from J, leaving 20 bases between. DNA of the CDR3: TGTGCCACCAGCTCCCCGCAGGGCGAGGTAGGCGAGCAGTACTTC. This sequence encodes CATSSPQGEVGEQYF.

V usage is TRBV28 and J usage is TRBJ1-2, with 7 bases lining up with TRBD1. This CDR3 has 14 amino acids. Germline CDR1 is MDHEN and CDR2 is SYDVKM. V shed 5 bases, J shed 7 bases, and the junction held 10 bases outside the gene matches. The CDR3 DNA reads TGTGCCAGCAGTATCTTACAGGGGCAGATTGGCTACACCTTC. Its protein product is CASSILQGQIGYTF.

This chain connects TRBV2 to TRBJ2-7, with 7 bases matching TRBD2. This CDR3 has 15 amino acids. CDR1 and CDR2 (germline): SNHLY, FYNNEI. The V segment lost 5 bases and the J segment 5 bases; nucleotides outside the gene matches: 12. CDR3 in amino acids: CASSLEGGRGHEQYF. CDR3 coding DNA: TGTGCCAGCAGTCTAGAAGGCGGGAGAGGCCACGAGCAGTACTTC.